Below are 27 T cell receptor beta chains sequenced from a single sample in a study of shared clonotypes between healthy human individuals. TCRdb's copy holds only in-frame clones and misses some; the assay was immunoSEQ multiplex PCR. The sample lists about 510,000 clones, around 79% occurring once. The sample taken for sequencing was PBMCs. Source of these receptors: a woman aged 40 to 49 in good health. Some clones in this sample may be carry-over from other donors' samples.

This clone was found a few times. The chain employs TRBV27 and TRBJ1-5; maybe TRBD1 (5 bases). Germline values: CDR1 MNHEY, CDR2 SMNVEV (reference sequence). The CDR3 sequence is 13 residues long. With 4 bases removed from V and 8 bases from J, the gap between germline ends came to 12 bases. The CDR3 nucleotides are TGTGCCAGCAGTTCCCTAACGGGGGAGCCCCAGCATTTT. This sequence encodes CASSSLTGEPQHF.

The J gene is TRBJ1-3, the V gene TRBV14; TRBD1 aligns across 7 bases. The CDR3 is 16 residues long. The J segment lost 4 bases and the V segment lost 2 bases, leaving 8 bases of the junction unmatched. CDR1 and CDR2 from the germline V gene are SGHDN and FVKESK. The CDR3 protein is CASSQRQGVWGNTIYF. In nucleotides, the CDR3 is TGTGCCAGCAGCCAAAGACAGGGCGTTTGGGGAAACACCATATATTTT.

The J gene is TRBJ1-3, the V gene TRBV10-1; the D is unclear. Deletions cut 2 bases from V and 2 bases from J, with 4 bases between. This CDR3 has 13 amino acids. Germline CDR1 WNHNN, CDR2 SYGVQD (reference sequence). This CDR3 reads CASSEETGNTIYF. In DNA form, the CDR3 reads TGCGCCAGCAGTGAGGAGACTGGAAACACCATATATTTT.

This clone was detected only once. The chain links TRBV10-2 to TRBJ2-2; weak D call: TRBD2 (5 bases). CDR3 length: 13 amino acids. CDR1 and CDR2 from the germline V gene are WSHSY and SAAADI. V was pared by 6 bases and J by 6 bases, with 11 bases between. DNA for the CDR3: TGCGCCAGCAGACCCGGACTCTCCGGGGAGCTGTTTTTT. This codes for CASRPGLSGELFF.

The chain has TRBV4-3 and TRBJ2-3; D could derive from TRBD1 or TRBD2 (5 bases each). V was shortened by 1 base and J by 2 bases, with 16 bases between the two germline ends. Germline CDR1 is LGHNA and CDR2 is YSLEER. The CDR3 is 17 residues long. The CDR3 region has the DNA TGCGCCAGCAGCCAAGCTCACCGGGACCCGCTCACAGATACGCAGTATTTT. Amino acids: CASSQAHRDPLTDTQYF.

The CDR3 nucleotides are TGTGCCAGCAGCCAAGATTCCTCATCGTACCAAGAGACCCAGTACTTC. Translated, it gives CASSQDSSSYQETQYF. V gene TRBV4-2 combines with J gene TRBJ2-5; D is uncertain. The germline V and J ends were trimmed by 0 bases and 0 bases, with 11 bases remaining between them. Germline CDR1 reads LGHNA; CDR2 reads YNFKEQ. CDR3 length: 16 residues.

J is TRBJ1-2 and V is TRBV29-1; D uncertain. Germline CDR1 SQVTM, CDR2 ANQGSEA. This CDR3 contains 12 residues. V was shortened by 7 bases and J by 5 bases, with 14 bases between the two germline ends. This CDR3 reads CSASPLLYGYTF. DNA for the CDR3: TGCAGCGCTAGTCCCCTACTGTATGGCTACACCTTC.

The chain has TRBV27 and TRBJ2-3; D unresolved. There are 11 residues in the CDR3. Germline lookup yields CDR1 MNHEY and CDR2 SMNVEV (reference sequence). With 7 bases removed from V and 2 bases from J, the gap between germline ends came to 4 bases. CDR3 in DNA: TGTGCCAGCATGCACACAGATACGCAGTATTTT. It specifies CASMHTDTQYF.

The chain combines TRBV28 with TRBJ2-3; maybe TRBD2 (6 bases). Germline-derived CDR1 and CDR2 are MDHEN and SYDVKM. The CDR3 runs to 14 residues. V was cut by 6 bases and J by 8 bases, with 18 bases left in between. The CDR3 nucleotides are TGTGCCAGCAGGAGACTAGTAGGTGGGGCTACGCAGTATTTT. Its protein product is CASRRLVGGATQYF.

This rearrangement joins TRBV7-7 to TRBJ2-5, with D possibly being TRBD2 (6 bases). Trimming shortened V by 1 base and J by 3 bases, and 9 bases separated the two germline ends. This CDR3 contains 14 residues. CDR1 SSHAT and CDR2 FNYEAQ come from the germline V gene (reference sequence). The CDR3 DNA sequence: TGTGCCAGCAGCTTAGGAGGAGGGAAAGAGACCCAGTACTTC. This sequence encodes CASSLGGGKETQYF. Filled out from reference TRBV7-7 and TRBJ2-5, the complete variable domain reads GAGVSQSPRYKVTKRGQDVTLRCDPISSHATLYWYQQALGQGPEFLTYFNYEAQPDKSGLPSDRFSAERPEGSISTLTIQRTEQRDSAMYRCASSLGGGKETQYFGPGTRLLVL.

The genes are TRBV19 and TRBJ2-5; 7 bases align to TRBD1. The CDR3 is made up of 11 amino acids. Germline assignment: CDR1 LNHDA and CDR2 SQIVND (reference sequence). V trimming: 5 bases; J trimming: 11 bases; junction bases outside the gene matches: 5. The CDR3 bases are TGTGCCAGTAGTGCACCGGGACAGCAGTACTTC. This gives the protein CASSAPGQQYF. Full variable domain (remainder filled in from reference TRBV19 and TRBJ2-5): DGGITQSPKYLFRKEGQNVTLSCEQNLNHDAMYWYRQDPGQGLRLIYYSQIVNDFQKGDIAEGYSVSREKKESFPLTVTSAQKNPTAFYLCASSAPGQQYFGPGTRLLVL.

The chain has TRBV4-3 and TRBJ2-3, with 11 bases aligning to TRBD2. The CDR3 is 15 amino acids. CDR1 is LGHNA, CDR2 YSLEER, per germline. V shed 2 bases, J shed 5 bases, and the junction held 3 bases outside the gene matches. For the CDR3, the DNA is TGCGCCAGCAGCCAAACTAGCGGGAGTGTAGATACGCAGTATTTT. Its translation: CASSQTSGSVDTQYF.

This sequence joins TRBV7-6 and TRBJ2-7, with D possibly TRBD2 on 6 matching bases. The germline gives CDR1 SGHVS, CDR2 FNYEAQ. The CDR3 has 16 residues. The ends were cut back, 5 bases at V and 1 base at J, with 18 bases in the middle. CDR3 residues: CASSPAGTLGSYEQYF. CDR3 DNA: TGTGCCAGCAGCCCAGCCGGGACTCTAGGATCCTACGAGCAGTACTTC.

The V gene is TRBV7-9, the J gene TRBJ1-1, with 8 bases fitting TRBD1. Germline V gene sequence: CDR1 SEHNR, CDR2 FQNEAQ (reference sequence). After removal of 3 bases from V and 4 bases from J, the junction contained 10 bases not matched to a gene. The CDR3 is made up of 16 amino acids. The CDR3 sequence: CASSFDRGKDGTEAFF. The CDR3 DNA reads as TGTGCCAGCAGCTTTGACAGGGGAAAGGATGGCACTGAAGCTTTCTTT.

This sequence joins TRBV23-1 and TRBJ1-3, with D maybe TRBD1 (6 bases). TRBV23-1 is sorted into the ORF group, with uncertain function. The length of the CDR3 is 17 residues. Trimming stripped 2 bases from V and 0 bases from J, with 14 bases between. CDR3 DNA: TGCGCCAGCAGTCAAAATCGACAGGTCTTCTCTGGAAACACCATATATTTT. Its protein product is CASSQNRQVFSGNTIYF.

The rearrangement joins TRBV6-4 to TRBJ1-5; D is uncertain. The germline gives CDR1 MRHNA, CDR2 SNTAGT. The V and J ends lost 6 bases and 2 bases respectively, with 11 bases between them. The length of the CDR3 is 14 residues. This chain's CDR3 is CASRVMGRNQPQHF. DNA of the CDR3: TGTGCCAGCAGAGTTATGGGTCGCAATCAGCCCCAGCATTTT.

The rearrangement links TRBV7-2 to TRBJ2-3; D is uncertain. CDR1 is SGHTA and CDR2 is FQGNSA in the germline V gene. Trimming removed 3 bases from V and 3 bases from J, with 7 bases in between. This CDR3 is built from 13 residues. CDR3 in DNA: TGTGCCAGCAGCTTTCGACCAACAGATACGCAGTATTTT. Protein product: CASSFRPTDTQYF.

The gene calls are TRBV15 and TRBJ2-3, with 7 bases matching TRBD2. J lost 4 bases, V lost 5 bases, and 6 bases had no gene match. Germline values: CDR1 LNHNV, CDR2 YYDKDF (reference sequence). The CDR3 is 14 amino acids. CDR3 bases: TGTGCCACCAGCGCATTGCGGGAGCCAGATACGCAGTATTTT. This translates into CATSALREPDTQYF. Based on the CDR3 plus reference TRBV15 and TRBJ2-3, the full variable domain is DAMVIQNPRYQVTQFGKPVTLSCSQTLNHNVMYWYQQKSSQAPKLLFHYYDKDFNNEADTPDNFQSRRPNTSFCFLDIRSPGLGDTAMYLCATSALREPDTQYFGPGTRLTVL.

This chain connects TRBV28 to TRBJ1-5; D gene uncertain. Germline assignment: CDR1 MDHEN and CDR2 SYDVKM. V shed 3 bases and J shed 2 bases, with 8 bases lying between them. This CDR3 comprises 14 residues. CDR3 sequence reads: CASSLGRRNQPQHF. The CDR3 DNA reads TGTGCCAGCAGTTTGGGTCGGCGCAATCAGCCCCAGCATTTT.

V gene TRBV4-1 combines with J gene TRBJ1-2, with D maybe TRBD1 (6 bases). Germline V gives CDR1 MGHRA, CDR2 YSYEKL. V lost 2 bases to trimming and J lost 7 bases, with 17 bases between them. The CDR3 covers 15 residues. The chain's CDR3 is CASSQPSAGVGGYTF. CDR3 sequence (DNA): TGCGCCAGCAGCCAACCATCGGCAGGGGTGGGTGGCTACACCTTC.

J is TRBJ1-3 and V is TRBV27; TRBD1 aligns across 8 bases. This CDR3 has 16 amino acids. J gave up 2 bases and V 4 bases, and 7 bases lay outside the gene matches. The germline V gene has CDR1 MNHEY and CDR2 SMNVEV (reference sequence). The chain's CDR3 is CASSSAGGETGNTIYF. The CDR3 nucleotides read TGTGCCAGCAGTTCTGCAGGGGGCGAGACTGGAAACACCATATATTTT.

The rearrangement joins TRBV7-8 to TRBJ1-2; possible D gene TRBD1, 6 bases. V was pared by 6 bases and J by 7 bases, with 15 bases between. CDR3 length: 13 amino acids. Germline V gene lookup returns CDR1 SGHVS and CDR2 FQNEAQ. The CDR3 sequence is CASRKQGMIGYTF. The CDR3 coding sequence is TGTGCCAGCAGAAAACAGGGTATGATTGGCTACACCTTC.

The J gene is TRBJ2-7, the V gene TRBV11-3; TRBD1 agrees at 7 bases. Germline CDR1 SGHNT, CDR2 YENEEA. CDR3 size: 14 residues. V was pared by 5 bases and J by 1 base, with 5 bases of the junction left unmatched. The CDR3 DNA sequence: TGTGCCAGCAGCCAGGGACAGATGTCCTACGAGCAGTACTTC. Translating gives CASSQGQMSYEQYF.

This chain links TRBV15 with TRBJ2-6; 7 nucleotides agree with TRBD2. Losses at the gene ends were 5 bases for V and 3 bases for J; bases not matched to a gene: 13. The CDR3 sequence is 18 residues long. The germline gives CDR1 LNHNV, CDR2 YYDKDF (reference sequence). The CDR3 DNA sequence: TGTGCCACCAGCGTGGGGGGGGGATTGGCCTTTGGGGCCAACGTCCTGACTTTC. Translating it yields CATSVGGGLAFGANVLTF.

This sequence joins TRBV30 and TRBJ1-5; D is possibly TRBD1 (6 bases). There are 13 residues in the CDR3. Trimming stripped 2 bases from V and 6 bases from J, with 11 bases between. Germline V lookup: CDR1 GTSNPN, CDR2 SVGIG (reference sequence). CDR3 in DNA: TGTGCCTGGAGTCCCGGGACATTTCAGCCCCAGCATTTT. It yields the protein CAWSPGTFQPQHF. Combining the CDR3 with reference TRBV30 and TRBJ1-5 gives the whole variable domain SQTIHQWPATLVQPVGSPLSLECTVEGTSNPNLYWYRQAAGRGLQLLFYSVGIGQISSEVPQNLSASRPQDRQFILSSKKLLLSDSGFYLCAWSPGTFQPQHFGDGTRLSIL.

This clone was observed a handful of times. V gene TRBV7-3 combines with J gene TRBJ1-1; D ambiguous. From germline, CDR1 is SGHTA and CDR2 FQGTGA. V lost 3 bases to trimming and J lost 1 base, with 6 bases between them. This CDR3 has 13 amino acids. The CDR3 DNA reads TGTGCCAGCAGCTTGGCAAGGAACACTGAAGCTTTCTTT. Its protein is CASSLARNTEAFF.

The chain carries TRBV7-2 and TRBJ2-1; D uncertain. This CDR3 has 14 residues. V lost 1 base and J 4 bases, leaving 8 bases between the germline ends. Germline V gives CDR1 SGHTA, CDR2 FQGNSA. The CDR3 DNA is TGTGCCAGCAGCTTAGTAAAGGGTTACAATGAGCAGTTCTTC. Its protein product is CASSLVKGYNEQFF.